This section outlines one T cell receptor (beta chain) sequence together with its context. Its matching antigen is unknown. 13 Jbeta primers and 60 Vbeta primers were used for the PCR. TCRdb's copy holds only in-frame clones and misses some; the assay was immunoSEQ multiplex PCR. This table holds around 78,000 clones, more than 65% found once. The data originate from a study of cytomegalovirus exposure and HLA in healthy donors. Study results and caveats: The analysis excluded some indistinguishable V segments, including TRBV6-2 and TRBV6-3. It was reported that the classifier diagnosed cytomegalovirus status with high specificity and sensitivity in both the original and validation cohorts.

V dropped 6 bases and J dropped 4 bases, with 15 bases sitting between them. Germline-derived CDR1 and CDR2 are SGHTA and FQGNSA. This CDR3 region has 14 residues. The chain employs TRBV7-2 and TRBJ2-5; D is possibly TRBD1 (5 bases). The sequenced sample was PBMCs. This sequence originates from a woman aged 40 to 50 in good health and CMV-seropositive. CDR3 loop: CASSRNQGRETQYF. The CDR3 DNA follows: TGTGCCAGCAGTCGAAATCAGGGTAGAGAGACCCAGTACTTC.